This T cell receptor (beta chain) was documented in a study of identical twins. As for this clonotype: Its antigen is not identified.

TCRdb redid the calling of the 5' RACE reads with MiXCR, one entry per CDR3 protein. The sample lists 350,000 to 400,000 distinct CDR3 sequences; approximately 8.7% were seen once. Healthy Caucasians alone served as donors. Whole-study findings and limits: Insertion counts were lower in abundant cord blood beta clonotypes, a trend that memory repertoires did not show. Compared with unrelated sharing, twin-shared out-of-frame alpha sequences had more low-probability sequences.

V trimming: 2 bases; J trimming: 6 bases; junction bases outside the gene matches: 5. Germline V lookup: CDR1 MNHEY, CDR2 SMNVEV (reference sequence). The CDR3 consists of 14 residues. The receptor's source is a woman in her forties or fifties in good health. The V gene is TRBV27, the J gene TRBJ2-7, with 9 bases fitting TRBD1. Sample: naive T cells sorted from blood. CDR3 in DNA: TGTGCCAGCAGTTTACAACAGGGGGCTGGCGAGCAGTACTTC. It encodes CASSLQQGAGEQYF.